This record covers a single TCR beta chain. There is no known antigen for this receptor. No much larger clonotype is one base removed from it; base qualities were not supplied. Different DNA sequences within this sample yield the same CDR3. This sample is drawn from a study of Ad26.COV2.S vaccination and SARS-CoV-2 variants (dated by TCRdb to the early 2020s). With regard to the full study: Donors in the vaccine arm were drawn from COV1001, a phase I-IIa trial of Ad26.COV2.S in healthy adults that was multicentre, randomized, double-blind and placebo-controlled. A total of approximately 30 samples were included in the TCR-sequenced set, comprising 19 Ad26.COV2.S vaccine recipients, 5 placebo recipients and 8 SARS-CoV-2 convalescent individuals. Investigators remained blinded to trial group allocation during experiments and outcome assessment. Dosing of Ad26.COV2.S was intramuscular, at either 5x10^10 or 1x10^11 viral particles, delivered as one shot or as two shots spaced 56 days apart. Trial participants were randomized into five groups of five: low-dose or high-dose Ad26.COV2.S given once or twice, or placebo on both occasions. Sequencing of the TCRbeta repertoire served to evaluate the specificity and breadth of SARS-CoV-2-reactive T cell receptors following Ad26.COV2.S vaccination. Overall study results and their limits: Comparable non-spike TCR breadth was observed between vaccine and placebo recipients, consistent with only spike being contained in the vaccine. Spike-specific TCR breadth was higher in Ad26.COV2.S recipients than in placebo recipients (P = 0.0014). The study was not powered for comparison of responses between vaccine doses or regimens. Substantial breadth of spike-specific CD8+ and CD4+ T cell responses was reported after vaccination. The authors noted that the TCR breadth and depth analyses may have underestimated total T cell responses.

The immunoSEQ Assay was used to sequence TCRbeta CDR3 regions. After extraction, genomic DNA underwent amplification by bias-controlled multiplex PCR, followed by high-throughput sequencing. On the study's bioinformatics: To quantify the absolute abundance of each unique TCRbeta CDR3 region, sequences were collapsed and filtered. Usable DNA was measured by amplifying reference genes present in all nucleated cells, and TCRbeta template counts were normalized to that usable DNA to estimate T cell fraction. Repertoire TCRs were annotated as SARS-CoV-2-specific when V gene, CDR3 amino acid sequence and J gene were exactly matched to a known reactive TCR set. The reference SARS-CoV-2 TCR set came from MIRA and was filtered for enrichment in COVID-19-positive ImmuneCODE repertoires, removing public or cross-reactive TCRs. Using the MIRA antigens, annotated TCRs were further analysed by specific ORF or by position within an ORF. Depth was the summed frequency of annotated unique rearrangements, while breadth was defined as annotated unique rearrangements over total unique productive rearrangements. Two-sided Wilcoxon rank-sum tests were applied when comparing TCR breadth between groups. TCRdb obtained this table from immuneACCESS and retained in-frame rearrangements with V and J assigned. These tables miss some clones; where compared with another copy, unresolved V genes account for less than half of the shortfall, and the remainder is unexplained. V, J and clone size derive from that table, while D and trimming were established from the DNA sequence. The sample includes over 400,000 clones, with about nine tenths observed a single time. About 4.4% of the sample is in the top ten clones.

The germline V gene supplies CDR1 SNHLY and CDR2 FYNNEI. V lost 5 bases and J lost 5 bases; the stretch between them is 12 bases long. From the cysteine through the phenylalanine, the CDR3 covers 13 amino acids. CDR3 DNA is the only sequence kept; it has 39 bases, read in frame from the first base. According to the study, the label for this sample's treatment or condition signals: roughly 19 received Ad26.COV2.S at low or high dose, single or two shots; roughly five received placebo; per-sample allocation not given. Repertoires of vaccine and placebo recipients were sequenced from samples collected on day 63 after the first injection. Cohort 1b enrolled some 25 adults aged 18-55 years at a single site in Boston, USA, between 29 July and 7 August 2020. Ad26.COV2.S was a replication-incompetent adenovirus type 26 vector expressing a prefusion-stabilized SARS-CoV-2 spike protein from the original Wuhan strain.

This specimen consisted of peripheral blood, obtained in a trial of Ad26.COV2.S vaccine versus placebo. This chain joins TRBV2 to TRBJ2-5; 5 matching bases give a weak D call of TRBD1. The TCR comes from a person aged 18-65 years who received the Ad26.COV2.S COVID-19 vaccine or a placebo. The CDR3 is CASSYDRGETQYF. The nucleotide sequence is given as TGTGCCAGCAGTTACGACAGAGGCGAGACCCAGTACTTC.